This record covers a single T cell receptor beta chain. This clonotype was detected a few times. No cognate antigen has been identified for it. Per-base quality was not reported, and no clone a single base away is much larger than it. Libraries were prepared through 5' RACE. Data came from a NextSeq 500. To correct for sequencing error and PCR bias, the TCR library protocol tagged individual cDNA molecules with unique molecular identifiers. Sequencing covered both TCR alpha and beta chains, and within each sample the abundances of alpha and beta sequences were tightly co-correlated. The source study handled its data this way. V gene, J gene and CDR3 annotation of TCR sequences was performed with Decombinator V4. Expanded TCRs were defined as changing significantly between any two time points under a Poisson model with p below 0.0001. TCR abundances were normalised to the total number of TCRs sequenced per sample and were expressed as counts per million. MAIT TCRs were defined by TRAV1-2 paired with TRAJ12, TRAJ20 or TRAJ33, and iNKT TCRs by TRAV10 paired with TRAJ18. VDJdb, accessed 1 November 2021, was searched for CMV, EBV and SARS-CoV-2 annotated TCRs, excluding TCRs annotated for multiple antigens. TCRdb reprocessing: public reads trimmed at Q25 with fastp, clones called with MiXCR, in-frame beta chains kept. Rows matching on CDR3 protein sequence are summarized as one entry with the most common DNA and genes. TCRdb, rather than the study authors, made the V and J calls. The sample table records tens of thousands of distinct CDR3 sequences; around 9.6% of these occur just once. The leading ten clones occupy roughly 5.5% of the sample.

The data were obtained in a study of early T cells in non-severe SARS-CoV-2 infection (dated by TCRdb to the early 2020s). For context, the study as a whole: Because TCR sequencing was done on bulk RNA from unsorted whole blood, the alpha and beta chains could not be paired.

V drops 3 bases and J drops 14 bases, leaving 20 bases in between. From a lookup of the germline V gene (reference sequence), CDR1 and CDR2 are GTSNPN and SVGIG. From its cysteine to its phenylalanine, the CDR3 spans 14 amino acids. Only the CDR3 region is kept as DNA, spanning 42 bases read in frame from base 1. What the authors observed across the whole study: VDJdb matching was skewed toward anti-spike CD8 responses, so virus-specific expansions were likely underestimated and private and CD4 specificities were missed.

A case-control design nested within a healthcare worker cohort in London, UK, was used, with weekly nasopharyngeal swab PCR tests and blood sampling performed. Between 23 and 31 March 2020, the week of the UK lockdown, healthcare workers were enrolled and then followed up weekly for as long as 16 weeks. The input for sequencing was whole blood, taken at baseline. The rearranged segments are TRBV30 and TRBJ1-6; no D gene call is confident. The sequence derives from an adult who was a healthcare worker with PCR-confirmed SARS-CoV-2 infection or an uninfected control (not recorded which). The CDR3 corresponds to CAWSLNVGVDALHF. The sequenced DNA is TGTGCCTGGAGCCTAAACGTCGGGGTCGATGCCCTCCACTTT.